These 13 T cell receptor beta chains were sequenced from one sample in a study of OX40 agonist ivuxolimab in advanced cancers. Libraries were prepared through the immunoSEQ multiplex PCR assay. In TCRdb, the immuneACCESS table is reduced to in-frame sequences with V and J assigned. These tables do not hold every clone; where another copy was compared, an unresolved V gene accounts for under half, and the others remain unexplained. The sample yields approximately 59,000 clones; roughly four fifths were counted once. The biggest ten clones account for 0.75% of the sample. Sequenced here: CD4+ or CD8+ T cells sorted from blood, sampled in a trial of the OX40 agonist ivuxolimab. Receptors were obtained from an adult with an advanced solid tumor such as melanoma, head and neck, liver or kidney cancer.

This clone appeared once. This rearrangement joins TRBV11-2 to TRBJ1-4; D might be TRBD1 (5 bases). V gave up 8 bases and J gave up 8 bases, with 15 bases separating them. Germline lookup yields CDR1 SGHAT and CDR2 FQNNGV. The CDR3 is 13 amino acids. The CDR3 region has the DNA TGTGCCAGCCGCCGGGGGATCGGCGAAAAACTGTTTTTT. Translation: CASRRGIGEKLFF.

This clone is a singleton in its sample. The gene calls are TRBV7-9 and TRBJ2-7, with TRBD1 matching 9 bases. This CDR3 comprises 14 residues. V dropped 5 bases and J dropped 2; count of bases not matched to a gene: 4. CDR1 and CDR2 from the germline V gene are SEHNR and FQNEAQ (reference sequence). CDR3 DNA sequence: TGTGCCAGCAGCCCCGGGACAGGGACCTACGAGCAGTACTTC. Translation gives CASSPGTGTYEQYF.

This clone was seen once. The chain employs TRBV2 and TRBJ1-5; TRBD1 might be the D (5 bases). CDR3 size: 13 residues. V was shortened by 6 bases and J by 6 bases, with 12 bases between the two germline ends. The germline V gene has CDR1 SNHLY and CDR2 FYNNEI. The CDR3 bases are TGTGCCAGCAGCCCAGGGAAGGGTCAGCCCCAGCATTTT. Protein: CASSPGKGQPQHF.

The chain combines TRBV21-1 with TRBJ1-2; TRBD1, the table's D call, was not compared with the DNA. TRBV21-1 is deemed a pseudogene. CDR3 size: 15 residues. The CDR3 bases are TGTGCCAGCGCTAACAGGCCGGACAAGGACTATGGCTACACCTTC. Translation: CASANRPDKDYGYTF.

J is TRBJ2-1 and V is TRBV12-5, with TRBD1 identical over 7 bases. Germline V lookup: CDR1 LGHNT, CDR2 FRNRAP. This CDR3 comprises 13 residues. V dropped 6 bases and J dropped 9; count of bases not matched to a gene: 8. Written as DNA, the CDR3 is TGTGCTAGTGGGCTAGACAGGGTCACTGAGCAGTTCTTC. As protein: CASGLDRVTEQFF.

This chain connects TRBV7-9 to TRBJ2-3; D is perhaps TRBD2 (5 bases). Germline V gene data show CDR1 as SEHNR and CDR2 as FQNEAQ (reference sequence). CDR3 length: 15 residues. Trimming removed 3 bases from V and 0 bases from J, with 10 bases in between. In DNA form, the CDR3 reads TGTGCCAGCAGCTTGACCAGCGGTAGCACAGATACGCAGTATTTT. Translating gives CASSLTSGSTDTQYF. The whole variable domain, filled in from reference TRBV7-9 and TRBJ2-3, reads DTGVSQNPRHKITKRGQNVTFRCDPISEHNRLYWYRQTLGQGPEFLTYFQNEAQLEKSRLLSDRFSAERPKGSFSTLEIQRTEQGDSAMYLCASSLTSGSTDTQYFGPGTRLTVL.

This clone came up a few times. CDR3 in DNA: TGTGCCAGCAGCTTCACGAATCAGCCCCAGCATTTT. Translated: CASSFTNQPQHF. The chain combines TRBV7-2 with TRBJ1-5; D not certain. Trimming cost V 3 bases and J 4 bases, with 4 bases left between them. The CDR3 spans 12 residues. Looked up from germline, CDR1 is SGHTA and CDR2 is FQGNSA.

The chain joins TRBV19 to TRBJ2-2; D unresolved. The CDR3 covers 14 residues. Germline assignment: CDR1 LNHDA and CDR2 SQIVND (reference sequence). V was trimmed by 4 bases and J by 0 bases, leaving 6 bases between them. The CDR3 nucleotides read TGTGCCAGTAGTAACCCCCCGAACACCGGGGAGCTGTTTTTT. This gives the protein CASSNPPNTGELFF.

The chain uses TRBV11-2 and TRBJ2-7; D tentatively reads TRBD1 or TRBD2 (5 bases each). Trimming took 1 base from V and 5 from J, leaving 15 bases between them. Per germline, CDR1 SGHAT and CDR2 FQNNGV. This CDR3 spans 15 amino acids. CDR3 protein: CASSLGSSRGHEQYF. The CDR3 nucleotides are TGTGCCAGCAGCTTAGGATCGAGCCGGGGCCACGAGCAGTACTTC.

In the case of this clone: Sequence at one end of the junction differs from germline and may be a read error. The rearrangement links TRBV4-1 to TRBJ1-3; D remains ambiguous. The CDR3 length is 12 residues. CDR1 is MGHRA, CDR2 YSYEKL, per germline. The CDR3 sequence is CASSQDGYTIYF. CDR3 nucleotide sequence: TGCGCCAGCAGCCAAGATGGATACACCATATATTTT.

The chain combines TRBV14 with TRBJ1-1; weak D call: TRBD1 (5 bases). The CDR3 extends over 14 amino acids. The V end lost 3 bases, the J end lost 4 bases, and 12 bases lay between the germline ends. Looked up from germline, CDR1 is SGHDN and CDR2 is FVKESK. The CDR3 region is CASSQIREGTEAFF. CDR3 sequence (DNA): TGTGCCAGCAGCCAGATCAGGGAGGGCACTGAAGCTTTCTTT. The full variable domain, in which reference TRBV14 and TRBJ1-1 provide the parts outside the CDR3, is EAGVTQFPSHSVIEKGQTVTLRCDPISGHDNLYWYRRVMGKEIKFLLHFVKESKQDESGMPNNRFLAERTGGTYSTLKVQPAELEDSGVYFCASSQIREGTEAFFGQGTRLTVV.

This rearrangement joins TRBV2 to TRBJ2-1; TRBD2 matches 12 bases. This CDR3 has 15 amino acids. V gave up 4 bases and J gave up 8 bases; unmatched junction bases: 6. Germline-derived CDR1 and CDR2 are SNHLY and FYNNEI. The DNA of the CDR3 is TGTGCCAGCAGTGTCAGGACTAGCGGGGCCCATGAGCAGTTCTTC. Translation gives CASSVRTSGAHEQFF.

The chain carries TRBV2 and TRBJ1-1, with TRBD1 matching 10 bases. The CDR3 covers 16 residues. Looked up from germline, CDR1 is SNHLY and CDR2 is FYNNEI. The junction had 13 bases not matched to a gene; V was cut back by 10 bases and J by 2 bases. The CDR3 sequence: CATRSKDRGFNTEAFF. The DNA for the CDR3 is TGTGCCACGCGTAGTAAGGACAGGGGGTTTAACACTGAAGCTTTCTTT.